The present T cell receptor (beta chain) was sequenced within a study of blood T cell repertoires in COVID-19. Study in general: Some COVID-19 samples were acute and others convalescent; all came from the United States, Italy and Spain. Sources were T cells, B-cell-depleted T cells, or PBMCs; the material itself was cDNA or gDNA.

Repertoires were generated with immunoSEQ multiplex PCR, while TCRdb's copy carries only in-frame clones and drops some. The sample lists 250,000 to 300,000 clones; under 90% were seen once. The germline V gene has CDR1 KGHDR and CDR2 SFDVKD. Trimming removed 5 bases at V and 2 bases at J, with 13 bases between. The CDR3 covers 15 residues. Study members were between roughly 18 and 100 years old and lived in some 22 US regions. Participants reported their clinical history, and cohort assignment relied on those reports. Sequenced material: PBMCs or T cells enriched from blood (not recorded which). This TCR came from a man aged 30-40 years with acute COVID-19. The J gene is TRBJ2-3, the V gene TRBV24-1; a possible D gene is TRBD1 (6 bases). CDR3 sequence reads: CATSGQADLTDTQYF. CDR3 nucleotide sequence: TGTGCCACCAGTGGACAGGCAGATCTCACAGATACGCAGTATTTT.